The 28 T cell receptor beta chains presented below share a single source sample, sequenced in a study of T-cell memory formation after mild COVID-19. TCRdb re-called the 5' RACE reads through MiXCR, storing one row per CDR3 protein. The sample lists under 450,000 distinct CDR3 sequences, around 15% occurring once. The sequenced material came from PBMCs or a T cell subset sorted from them (not recorded which). These receptors were obtained from a man between 18 and 35 years old who had mild COVID-19 (a few samples of this study predate the infection). Cell type and time point are not known.

The CDR3 loop reads CASSLYRGRNNEQFF. The CDR3 DNA is TGTGCCAGTAGTCTCTACAGGGGAAGAAACAATGAGCAGTTCTTC. This sequence joins TRBV19 and TRBJ2-1; TRBD1 matches at 7 bases. The CDR3 has 15 amino acids. CDR1 and CDR2 (germline): LNHDA, SQIVND (reference sequence). V trimming: 5 bases; J trimming: 5 bases; junction bases outside the gene matches: 9.

This clonotype was detected a few times. The chain joins TRBV20-1 to TRBJ2-5, with D possibly matching TRBD1 (6 bases). V was pared by 4 bases and J by 2 bases, with 14 bases between. Germline CDR1 is DFQATT and CDR2 is SNEGSKA (reference sequence). The CDR3 sequence is 14 residues long. CDR3 in amino acids: CSATRTAAQETQYF. The CDR3, as DNA: TGCAGTGCTACTCGGACAGCCGCACAAGAGACCCAGTACTTC.

The J gene is TRBJ1-5, the V gene TRBV7-9; D perhaps matches TRBD1 (6 bases). Trimming took off 0 bases at V and 6 bases at J, with 18 bases between the two ends. The CDR3 contains 17 residues. Germline lookup yields CDR1 SEHNR and CDR2 FQNEAQ (reference sequence). Written as DNA, the CDR3 is TGTGCCAGCAGCTTAGCGAGTAGAACAGGGCCGCGTCAGCCCCAGCATTTT. Residues: CASSLASRTGPRQPQHF.

The sample holds a few counts of this clonotype. The CDR3, as DNA: TGTGCCAGCAGCTCCGCACTAGCGGAGAACCAAGAGACCCAGTACTTC. Translated, it gives CASSSALAENQETQYF. The chain uses TRBV5-6 and TRBJ2-5; 8 bases fit TRBD2. CDR1 SGHDT and CDR2 YYEEEE come from the germline V gene. After removal of 3 bases from V and 0 bases from J, the junction contained 7 bases not matched to a gene. CDR3 size: 16 residues.

This clonotype was counted between two and nine times. The chain's CDR3 is CASSPVVPRSSSTDTQYF. For the CDR3, the DNA is TGTGCCAGCTCACCGGTGGTTCCCAGGTCTTCTAGCACAGATACGCAGTATTTT. The chain couples TRBV18 to TRBJ2-3; unclear D gene. Germline CDR1 is KGHSH and CDR2 is LQKENI. This CDR3 has 18 amino acids. V lost 3 bases and J lost 0, with 19 bases in between. Drawing the rest from reference TRBV18 and TRBJ2-3, the complete variable domain is NAGVMQNPRHLVRRRGQEARLRCSPMKGHSHVYWYRQLPEEGLKFMVYLQKENIIDESGMPKERFSAEFPKEGPSILRIQQVVRGDSAAYFCASSPVVPRSSSTDTQYFGPGTRLTVL.

This clonotype was counted only a few times. The rearrangement joins TRBV6-6 to TRBJ2-7; 8 bases line up with TRBD1. J lost 2 bases, V lost 0 bases, and 3 bases had no gene match. The CDR3 extends over 15 amino acids. Per the germline V gene, CDR1 is MNHNY and CDR2 is SVGAGI (reference sequence). CDR3 in DNA: TGTGCCAGCAGTTACTCCGGGACAGGTCCCTACGAGCAGTACTTC. Its translation: CASSYSGTGPYEQYF.

The rearrangement links TRBV29-1 to TRBJ2-3; D gene unclear. The germline V gene encodes CDR1 SQVTM and CDR2 ANQGSEA. The V gene lost 8 bases and the J gene lost 0 bases, with 15 bases spanning the gap. CDR3 length equals 14 residues. In DNA form, the CDR3 reads TGCAGCACCACTCCGGGTACTAGCACAGATACGCAGTATTTT. Amino acid sequence: CSTTPGTSTDTQYF.

This clonotype came up a few times. The genes are TRBV4-3 and TRBJ2-5; maybe TRBD2 (5 bases). This CDR3 spans 16 amino acids. CDR1 is LGHNA, CDR2 YSLEER, per germline. V lost 7 bases to trimming and J lost 5 bases, with 23 bases between them. In nucleotides, the CDR3 is TGCGCCAGCACCTCAGCGTTTGGGCTAGCTTTGGAGACCCAGTACTTC. Residues: CASTSAFGLALETQYF.

The genes are TRBV9 and TRBJ2-2; D remains unclear. Per the germline V gene, CDR1 is SGDLS and CDR2 is YYNGEE. The CDR3 contains 13 residues. V was clipped by 6 bases and J by 4 bases, with 10 bases between them. The CDR3 nucleotides are TGTGCCAGCACCCCAGATGGCACCGGGGAGCTGTTTTTT. Residues: CASTPDGTGELFF.

The DNA of the CDR3 is TGTGCCAGTAGCCAGCGATGGGCTGAAGCTTTCTTT. Its protein is CASSQRWAEAFF. The V gene is TRBV19, the J gene TRBJ1-1; D remains unclear. The V end was cut by 6 bases, the J end by 6 bases, with 11 bases between. Per germline, CDR1 LNHDA and CDR2 SQIVND (reference sequence). The CDR3 spans 12 residues.

This clonotype was counted ten times or more. The rearrangement joins TRBV5-4 to TRBJ2-3; D gene uncertain. CDR3 size: 16 residues. Germline values: CDR1 SGHNT, CDR2 YYREEE (reference sequence). V lost 0 bases and J 1 base, leaving 12 bases between the germline ends. The CDR3 reads CASSLAPGRRTDTQYF. The CDR3 region has the DNA TGTGCCAGCAGCTTGGCGCCCGGACGACGCACAGATACGCAGTATTTT.

The chain uses TRBV7-9 and TRBJ2-1, with 10 nucleotides matching TRBD2. The CDR3 runs 15 residues. From germline, CDR1 is SEHNR and CDR2 FQNEAQ (reference sequence). The V and J ends lost 5 bases and 6 bases, in that order; junction bases with no gene match: 7. CDR3 bases: TGTGCCAGCAGCCCCCGGACTAGCGGTTCCAATGAGCAGTTCTTC. Translating gives CASSPRTSGSNEQFF.

At least ten counts were recorded for this clonotype. The chain combines TRBV5-1 with TRBJ2-3; D might be TRBD2 (6 bases). The V gene lost 4 bases and the J gene lost 4 bases, with 19 bases spanning the gap. The CDR3 consists of 16 residues. Per germline, CDR1 SGHRS and CDR2 YFSETQ. The CDR3 region has the DNA TGCGCCAGCAGCGACCCTGGAGGGGAACGTGCAGATACGCAGTATTTT. The encoded protein is CASSDPGGERADTQYF.

V gene TRBV7-9 combines with J gene TRBJ1-1; possibly TRBD1 for D (6 bases). V was shortened by 1 base and J by 2 bases, with 11 bases between the two germline ends. Germline V gives CDR1 SEHNR, CDR2 FQNEAQ (reference sequence). This CDR3 spans 15 amino acids. The CDR3 DNA reads as TGTGCCAGCAGCTTAGGGGTGGGGGCTAACACTGAAGCTTTCTTT. Translation: CASSLGVGANTEAFF. Supplemented by reference TRBV7-9 and TRBJ1-1, the full variable domain reads DTGVSQNPRHKITKRGQNVTFRCDPISEHNRLYWYRQTLGQGPEFLTYFQNEAQLEKSRLLSDRFSAERPKGSFSTLEIQRTEQGDSAMYLCASSLGVGANTEAFFGQGTRLTVV.

CDR3 amino acids: CASSFLPPGELFF. CDR3 in DNA: TGTGCCAGCAGCTTCCTGCCCCCCGGGGAGCTGTTTTTT. The chain carries TRBV12-3 or TRBV12-4 and TRBJ2-2; D is unresolved. Trimming cost V 6 bases and J 6 bases, with 11 bases left between them. CDR3 length: 13 residues.

V usage is TRBV4-3 and J usage is TRBJ1-2; 7 bases are a match to TRBD1. Germline CDR1 LGHNA, CDR2 YSLEER. Losses at the gene ends were 4 bases for V and 2 bases for J; bases not matched to a gene: 7. There are 15 residues in the CDR3. CDR3 residues: CASSLRQGLNYGYTF. DNA for the CDR3: TGCGCCAGCAGCCTTCGACAGGGTCTAAACTATGGCTACACCTTC.

The chain carries TRBV12-3 or TRBV12-4 and TRBJ1-5, with 8 bases that match TRBD1. The CDR3 totals 13 residues. V gave up 8 bases and J gave up 7 bases; unmatched junction bases: 7. The CDR3 DNA reads TGTGCCAGCCAGGACAGGGCGAGGCAGCCCCAGCATTTT. As protein: CASQDRARQPQHF.

The chain carries TRBV5-1 and TRBJ1-6, with D unclear. CDR1 and CDR2 from the germline V gene are SGHRS and YFSETQ. The CDR3 covers 14 residues. Trimming cost V 4 bases and J 9 bases, with 14 bases left between them. The CDR3 loop reads CASSPGEGVSPLHF. The CDR3 DNA reads as TGCGCCAGCAGCCCCGGGGAGGGAGTTTCACCCCTCCACTTT.

This clonotype was found once. The V call is TRBV7-2, the J call TRBJ2-5; 12 bases match TRBD2. CDR1 is SGHTA and CDR2 is FQGNSA in the germline V gene. The CDR3 sequence is 16 residues long. The V and J ends lost 2 bases and 10 bases, in that order; junction bases with no gene match: 11. The CDR3 region has the DNA TGTGCCAGCAGCTTAACGGCTAGCGGGGGGGCATCGGTCCAGTACTTC. Protein product: CASSLTASGGASVQYF. The full variable domain, in which reference TRBV7-2 and TRBJ2-5 provide the parts outside the CDR3, is GAGVSQSPSNKVTEKGKDVELRCDPISGHTALYWYRQSLGQGLEFLIYFQGNSAPDKSGLPSDRFSAERTGGSVSTLTIQRTQQEDSAVYLCASSLTASGGASVQYFGPGTRLLVL.

This clonotype was recorded a few times. The chain links TRBV6-2 or TRBV6-3 to TRBJ1-1; 8 positions agree with TRBD1. V lost 6 bases, J lost 4 bases, and 16 bases stayed unmatched. Per germline, CDR1 MNHEY and CDR2 SVGEGT. This CDR3 spans 17 amino acids. CDR3 in amino acids: CASSPGEGRGLGTEAFF. CDR3 DNA sequence: TGTGCCAGCAGCCCGGGGGAGGGCAGGGGGCTTGGCACTGAAGCTTTCTTT.

A remark on this clonotype: One end of the junction varies from germline; a read error may be responsible. The chain links TRBV3-1 to TRBJ1-1, with 10 bases identical to TRBD1. CDR1 is LGHDT and CDR2 is YNNKEL in the germline V gene (reference sequence). The length of the CDR3 is 14 residues. The CDR3 reads CVSSRSPGQGRAFF. The CDR3 coding sequence is TGTGTCAGCAGCCGATCTCCGGGACAGGGGAGAGCTTTCTTT.

The chain links TRBV5-1 to TRBJ2-7; D unresolved. The V end lost 5 bases, the J end lost 3 bases, and 15 bases lay between the germline ends. The CDR3 extends over 14 amino acids. Germline loops: CDR1 SGHRS, CDR2 YFSETQ. The CDR3 reads CASSSKERVYEQYV. DNA of the CDR3: TGCGCCAGCAGTTCCAAGGAGCGAGTCTACGAGCAGTACGTC.

This clonotype came up once. CDR3 loop: CASTRQGAAGANVLTF. Written as DNA, the CDR3 is TGTGCCAGCACCCGACAGGGGGCGGCTGGGGCCAACGTCCTGACTTTC. The chain has TRBV6-5 and TRBJ2-6; 10 bases align to TRBD1. CDR1 is MNHEY and CDR2 is SVGAGI in the germline V gene. The CDR3 is 16 amino acids. J gave up 2 bases and V 7 bases, and 5 bases lay outside the gene matches.

Here the CDR3 reads CASRYHGAEEQFF. CDR3 coding DNA: TGTGCCAGCAGGTACCATGGGGCGGAGGAGCAGTTCTTC. This chain joins TRBV6-5 and TRBJ2-1; D is perhaps TRBD1 (5 bases). Per germline, CDR1 MNHEY and CDR2 SVGAGI. CDR3 size: 13 residues. Trimming cost V 6 bases and J 10 bases, with 16 bases left between them.

Here the CDR3 DNA reads TGCGCCAGCAGCAGGGACACTACTTCCTCGAACACCGGGGAGCTGTTTTTT. Translated: CASSRDTTSSNTGELFF. The gene calls are TRBV5-1 and TRBJ2-2; possibly TRBD1 for D (6 bases). With 4 bases removed from V and 0 bases from J, the gap between germline ends came to 16 bases. Germline assignment: CDR1 SGHRS and CDR2 YFSETQ. The CDR3 spans 17 residues.

The gene calls are TRBV5-1 and TRBJ1-1; D unresolved. This CDR3 has 13 residues. The V and J ends lost 7 bases and 5 bases respectively, with 15 bases between them. Germline V gene sequence: CDR1 SGHRS, CDR2 YFSETQ. CDR3 residues: CASCAYSGTEAFF. CDR3 coding DNA: TGCGCCAGCTGTGCCTATTCGGGAACTGAAGCTTTCTTT.

This sequence joins TRBV5-1 and TRBJ1-1, with D possibly TRBD1 on 6 matching bases. V was shortened by 0 bases and J by 1 base, with 10 bases between the two germline ends. The CDR3 totals 15 residues. Germline V gene lookup returns CDR1 SGHRS and CDR2 YFSETQ. In DNA form, the CDR3 reads TGCGCCAGCAGCTTGGTAAGGACAGAGAACACTGAAGCTTTCTTT. It encodes CASSLVRTENTEAFF.

The rearrangement joins TRBV6-1 to TRBJ2-7; a weak D match, TRBD1 (5 bases). The CDR3 is 15 amino acids. Germline V gene sequence: CDR1 MNHNS, CDR2 SASEGT. The V and J ends lost 7 bases and 2 bases respectively, with 18 bases between them. DNA for the CDR3: TGTGCCAGCATTTTCAGGGAACCGACCACCTACGAGCAGTACTTC. Protein sequence: CASIFREPTTYEQYF.